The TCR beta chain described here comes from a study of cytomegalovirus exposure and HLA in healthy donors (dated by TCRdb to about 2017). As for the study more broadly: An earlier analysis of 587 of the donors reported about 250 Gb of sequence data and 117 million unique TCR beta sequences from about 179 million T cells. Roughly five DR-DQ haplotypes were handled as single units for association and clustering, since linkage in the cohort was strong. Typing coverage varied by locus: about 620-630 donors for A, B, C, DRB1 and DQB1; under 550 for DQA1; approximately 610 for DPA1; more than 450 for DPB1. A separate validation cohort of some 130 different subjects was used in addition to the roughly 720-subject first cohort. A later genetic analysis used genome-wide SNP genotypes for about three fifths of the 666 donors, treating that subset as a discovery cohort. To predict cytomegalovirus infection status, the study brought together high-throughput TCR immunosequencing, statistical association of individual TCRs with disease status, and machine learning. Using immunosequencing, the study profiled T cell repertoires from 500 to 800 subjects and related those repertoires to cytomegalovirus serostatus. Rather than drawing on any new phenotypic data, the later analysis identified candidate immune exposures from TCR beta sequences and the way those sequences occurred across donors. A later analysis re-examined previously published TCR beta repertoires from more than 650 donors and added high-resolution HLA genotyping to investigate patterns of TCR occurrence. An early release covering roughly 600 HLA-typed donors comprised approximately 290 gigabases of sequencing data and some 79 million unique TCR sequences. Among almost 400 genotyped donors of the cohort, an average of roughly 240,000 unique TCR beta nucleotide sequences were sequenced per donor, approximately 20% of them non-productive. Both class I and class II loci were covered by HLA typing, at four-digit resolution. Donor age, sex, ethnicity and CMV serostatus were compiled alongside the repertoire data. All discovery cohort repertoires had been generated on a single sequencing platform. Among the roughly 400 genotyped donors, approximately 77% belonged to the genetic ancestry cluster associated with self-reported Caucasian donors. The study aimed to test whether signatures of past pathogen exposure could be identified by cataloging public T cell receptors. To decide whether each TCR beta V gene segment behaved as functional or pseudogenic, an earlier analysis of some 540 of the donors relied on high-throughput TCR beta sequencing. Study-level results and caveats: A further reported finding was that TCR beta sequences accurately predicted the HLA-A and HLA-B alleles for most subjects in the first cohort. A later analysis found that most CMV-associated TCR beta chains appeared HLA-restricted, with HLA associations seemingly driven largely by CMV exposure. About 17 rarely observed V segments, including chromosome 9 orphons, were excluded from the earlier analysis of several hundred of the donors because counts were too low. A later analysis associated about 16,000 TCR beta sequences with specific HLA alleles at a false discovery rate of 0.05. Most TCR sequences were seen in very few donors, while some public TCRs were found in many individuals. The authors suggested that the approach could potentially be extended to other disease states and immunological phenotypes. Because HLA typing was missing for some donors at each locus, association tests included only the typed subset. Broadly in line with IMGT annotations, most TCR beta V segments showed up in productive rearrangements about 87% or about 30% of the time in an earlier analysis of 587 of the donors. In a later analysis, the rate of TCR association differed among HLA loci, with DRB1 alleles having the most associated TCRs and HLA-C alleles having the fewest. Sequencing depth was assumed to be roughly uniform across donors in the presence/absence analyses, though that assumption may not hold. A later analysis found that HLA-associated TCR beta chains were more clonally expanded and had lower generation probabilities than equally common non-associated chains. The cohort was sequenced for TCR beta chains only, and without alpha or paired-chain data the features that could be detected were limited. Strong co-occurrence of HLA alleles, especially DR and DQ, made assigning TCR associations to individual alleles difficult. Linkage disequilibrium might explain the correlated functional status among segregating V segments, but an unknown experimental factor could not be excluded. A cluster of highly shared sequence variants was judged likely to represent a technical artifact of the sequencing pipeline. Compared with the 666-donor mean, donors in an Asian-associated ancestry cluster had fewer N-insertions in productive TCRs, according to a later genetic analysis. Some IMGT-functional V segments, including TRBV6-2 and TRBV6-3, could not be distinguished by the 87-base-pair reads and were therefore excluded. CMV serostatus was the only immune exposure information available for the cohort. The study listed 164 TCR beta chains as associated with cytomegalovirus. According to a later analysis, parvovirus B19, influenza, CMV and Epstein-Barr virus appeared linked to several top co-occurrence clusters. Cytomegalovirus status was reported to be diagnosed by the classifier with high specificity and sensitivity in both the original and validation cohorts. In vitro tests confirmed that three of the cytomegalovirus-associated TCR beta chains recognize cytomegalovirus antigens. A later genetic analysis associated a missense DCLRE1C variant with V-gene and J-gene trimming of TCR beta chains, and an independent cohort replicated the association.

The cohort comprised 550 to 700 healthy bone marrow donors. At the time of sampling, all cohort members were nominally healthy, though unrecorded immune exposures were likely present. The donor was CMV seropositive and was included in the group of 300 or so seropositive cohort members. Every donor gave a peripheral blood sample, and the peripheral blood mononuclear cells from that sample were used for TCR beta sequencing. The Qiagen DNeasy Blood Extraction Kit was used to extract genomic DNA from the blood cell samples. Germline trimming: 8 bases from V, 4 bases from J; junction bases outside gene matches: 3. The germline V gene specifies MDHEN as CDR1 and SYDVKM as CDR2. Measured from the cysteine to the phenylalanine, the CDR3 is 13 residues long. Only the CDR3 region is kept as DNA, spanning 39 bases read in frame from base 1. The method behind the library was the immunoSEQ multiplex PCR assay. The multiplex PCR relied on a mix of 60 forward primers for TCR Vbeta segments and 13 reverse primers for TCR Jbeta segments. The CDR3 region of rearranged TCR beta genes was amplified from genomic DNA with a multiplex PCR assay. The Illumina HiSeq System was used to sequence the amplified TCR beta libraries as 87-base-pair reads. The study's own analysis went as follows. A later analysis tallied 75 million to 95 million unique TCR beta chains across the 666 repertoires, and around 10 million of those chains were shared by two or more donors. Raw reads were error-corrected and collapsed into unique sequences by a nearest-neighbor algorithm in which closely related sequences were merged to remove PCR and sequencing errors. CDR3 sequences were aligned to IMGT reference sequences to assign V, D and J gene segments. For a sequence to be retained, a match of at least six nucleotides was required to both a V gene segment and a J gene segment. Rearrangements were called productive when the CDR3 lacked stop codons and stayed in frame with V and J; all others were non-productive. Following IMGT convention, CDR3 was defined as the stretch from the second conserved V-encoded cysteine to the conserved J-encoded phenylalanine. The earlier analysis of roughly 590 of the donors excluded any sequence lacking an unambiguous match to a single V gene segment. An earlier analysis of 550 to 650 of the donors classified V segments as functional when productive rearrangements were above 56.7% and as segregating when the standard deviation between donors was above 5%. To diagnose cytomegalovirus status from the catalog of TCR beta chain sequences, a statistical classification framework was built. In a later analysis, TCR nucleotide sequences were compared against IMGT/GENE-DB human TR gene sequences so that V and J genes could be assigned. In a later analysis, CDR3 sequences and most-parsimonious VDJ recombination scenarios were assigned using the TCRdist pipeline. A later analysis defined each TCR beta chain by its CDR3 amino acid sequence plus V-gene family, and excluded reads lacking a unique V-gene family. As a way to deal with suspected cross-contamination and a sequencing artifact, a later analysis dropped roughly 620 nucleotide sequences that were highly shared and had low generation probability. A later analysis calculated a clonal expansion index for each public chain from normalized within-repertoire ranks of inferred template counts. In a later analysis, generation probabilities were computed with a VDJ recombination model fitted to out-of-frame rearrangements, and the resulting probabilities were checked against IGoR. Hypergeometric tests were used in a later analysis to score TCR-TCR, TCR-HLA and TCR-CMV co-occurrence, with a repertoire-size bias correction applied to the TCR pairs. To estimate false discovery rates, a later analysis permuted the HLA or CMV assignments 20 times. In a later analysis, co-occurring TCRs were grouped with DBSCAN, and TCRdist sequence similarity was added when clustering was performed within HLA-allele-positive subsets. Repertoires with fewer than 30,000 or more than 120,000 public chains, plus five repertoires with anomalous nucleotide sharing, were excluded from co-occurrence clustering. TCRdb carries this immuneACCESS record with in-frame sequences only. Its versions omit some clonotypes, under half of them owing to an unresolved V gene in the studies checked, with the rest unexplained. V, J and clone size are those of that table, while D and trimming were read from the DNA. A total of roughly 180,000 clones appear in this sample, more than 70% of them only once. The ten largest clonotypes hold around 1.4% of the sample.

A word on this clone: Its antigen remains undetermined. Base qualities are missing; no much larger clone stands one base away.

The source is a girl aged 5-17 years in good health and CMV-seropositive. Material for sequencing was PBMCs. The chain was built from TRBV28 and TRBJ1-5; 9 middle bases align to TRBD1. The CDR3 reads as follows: CASYRGPNQPQHF. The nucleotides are TGTGCCAGCTACAGGGGGCCGAATCAGCCCCAGCATTTT.